The 12 T cell receptor beta chains reported below all come from one sample, sequenced in a study of T cells after yellow fever vaccination. TCRdb re-derived calls from the 5' RACE reads in MiXCR, one entry per CDR3 protein. The table records around 50,000 distinct CDR3 sequences, around 7% of them present only once. The sample in question was CD8+ T cells sorted from PBMCs, obtained less than 16 days after the first yellow fever vaccination. The receptor source for this set is a man aged 18-30 years who received the YFV17D yellow fever vaccine.

This clonotype was picked up many times. The rearrangement uses TRBV12-3 or TRBV12-4 and TRBJ2-1; possible D gene TRBD2, 6 bases. With 9 bases removed from V and 6 bases from J, the gap between germline ends came to 18 bases. The CDR3 extends over 14 amino acids. The CDR3 is CASSPSGVGNEQFF. In DNA, the CDR3 is TGTGCCAGTTCCCCTTCGGGGGTTGGCAATGAGCAGTTCTTC.

The chain employs TRBV25-1 and TRBJ1-5, with TRBD1 as a possible D gene (5 bases). The CDR3 sequence is 15 residues long. CDR1 MGHDK and CDR2 SYGVNS come from the germline V gene. V lost 4 bases, J lost 4 bases, and 14 bases lay in between. As DNA, the CDR3 is TGTGCCAGCAGTGGTCCCTCTGGGGGGAATCAGCCCCAGCATTTT. Translating it yields CASSGPSGGNQPQHF.

This clonotype has at least ten counts. V gene TRBV11-2 combines with J gene TRBJ2-7; possible D gene TRBD2, 5 bases. Trimming took off 4 bases at V and 2 bases at J, with 12 bases between the two ends. Germline CDR1 SGHAT, CDR2 FQNNGV. This CDR3 comprises 14 residues. The CDR3 nucleotides are TGTGCCAGCAGCTCGGACTGGGAGCCCTACGAGCAGTACTTC. Amino acid sequence: CASSSDWEPYEQYF.

This clonotype appeared a few times. The CDR3 region has the DNA TGTGCCAGCGGGGGGGTGGGCTCCTACGAGCAGTACTTC. Protein: CASGGVGSYEQYF. The V and J genes are TRBV12-3 or TRBV12-4 and TRBJ2-7, with 7 bases fitting TRBD2. After removal of 8 bases from V and 0 bases from J, the junction contained 4 bases not matched to a gene. This CDR3 has 13 residues.

This clonotype was recorded at least ten times. The chain couples TRBV4-1 to TRBJ2-1, with D tentatively TRBD1 or TRBD2 (5 bases each). Germline V gene lookup returns CDR1 MGHRA and CDR2 YSYEKL. This CDR3 is 15 amino acids long. V was trimmed by 6 bases and J by 3 bases, leaving 15 bases between them. CDR3 region: CASSLLWGYYNEQFF. CDR3 bases: TGCGCCAGCAGTCTTTTATGGGGGTACTACAATGAGCAGTTCTTC.

Many counts were recorded for this clonotype. The genes are TRBV11-2 and TRBJ2-2, with TRBD1 matching 10 bases. CDR3 size: 16 residues. V was clipped by 5 bases and J by 0 bases; unmatched bases: 3. Germline assignment: CDR1 SGHAT and CDR2 FQNNGV. CDR3 bases: TGTGCCAGCAGCGGGGGGACAGGGGCGAACACCGGGGAGCTGTTTTTT. It codes for CASSGGTGANTGELFF.

This clonotype was found many times. The V call is TRBV3-1, the J call TRBJ2-7, with D unclear. The germline V and J ends were trimmed by 4 bases and 2 bases, with 3 bases remaining between them. The CDR3 totals 11 residues. Germline CDR1 and CDR2: LGHDT and YNNKEL (reference sequence). CDR3 nucleotides: TGTGCCAGCAGCCTACCCTACGAGCAGTACGTC. Its translation is CASSLPYEQYV.

The table lists this clonotype with many counts. This rearrangement joins TRBV3-1 to TRBJ2-1; 7 positions match TRBD1. The CDR3 contains 15 residues. Trimming at V came to 4 bases and at J to 9 bases, leaving 12 bases not matched to a gene. CDR1 LGHDT and CDR2 YNNKEL come from the germline V gene (reference sequence). Here the CDR3 DNA reads TGTGCCAGCAGCCGAACGACAGGGCGAGCGGTTGAGCAGTTCTTC. Residues: CASSRTTGRAVEQFF.

This clonotype was detected ten times or more. This chain uses TRBV21-1 with TRBJ2-7; whether TRBD1, the table's D call, matches the DNA was not checked. TRBV21-1 is tagged as a pseudogene. The CDR3 consists of 12 residues. The CDR3 protein is CASTKGIYEQYV. The DNA for the CDR3 is TGTGCCAGCACTAAGGGGATCTACGAGCAGTACGTC.

As concerns this clonotype: Since a much larger clone is just one base distant, this may be a read error. The CDR3 sequence: CGVGHPVEHF. The CDR3 region has the DNA TGTGGCGTCGGGCACCCCGTTGAGCATTTT. This rearrangement joins TRBV6-1 to TRBJ1-5, with D unclear. This CDR3 has 10 amino acids. In germline, CDR1 is MNHNS, CDR2 SASEGT.

This clonotype was seen repeatedly, ten times or more. The chain links TRBV20-1 to TRBJ1-1, with a tentative D call TRBD1 (5 bases). V dropped 1 base and J dropped 5 bases, with 11 bases sitting between them. Per germline, CDR1 DFQATT and CDR2 SNEGSKA (reference sequence). This CDR3 has 13 amino acids. Written as DNA, the CDR3 is TGCAGTGCTAGAGTGAACGAGGGGACTGAAGCTTTCTTT. Translating gives CSARVNEGTEAFF.

This clonotype was counted a few times. The V and J genes are TRBV20-1 and TRBJ2-2, with D maybe TRBD1 (6 bases). Trimming cost V 3 bases and J 1 base, with 12 bases left between them. Germline values: CDR1 DFQATT, CDR2 SNEGSKA (reference sequence). This CDR3 has 15 amino acids. The CDR3 DNA is TGCAGTGCTAGGGATAGACAGGAGAACACCGGGGAGCTGTTTTTT. Its protein product is CSARDRQENTGELFF.